The 23 T cell receptor beta chains below come from one sample, sequenced in a study of T cells in Graves' hyperthyroidism and ophthalmopathy. RNA transcripts were the template for amplifying TCR beta CDR3 regions. The HTBI primer set was used in a first-round RT-PCR of the TCR CDR3. Via MiXCR, TCRdb re-called the multiplex PCR reads, giving one row per CDR3 protein. The repertoire holds around 660,000 distinct CDR3 sequences, with approximately 42% as singletons. Sample: peripheral blood or thyroid tissue (not recorded which). These receptors were obtained from an adult man with Graves' disease, either hyperthyroidism or ophthalmopathy (not recorded which).

The rearrangement joins TRBV29-1 to TRBJ1-2, with TRBD1 identical over 7 bases. V shed 0 bases, J shed 10 bases, and the junction held 14 bases outside the gene matches. Germline V CDR1 and CDR2: SQVTM, ANQGSEA. This CDR3 is 15 amino acids long. CDR3 nucleotides: TGCAGCGTTGAAGATCAGCTCCGAAGAGGGGGCGACTACACCTTC. As protein: CSVEDQLRRGGDYTF.

This clonotype was seen ten or more times. The rearrangement joins TRBV6-5 to TRBJ2-5; maybe TRBD1 (5 bases). Looked up from germline, CDR1 is MNHEY and CDR2 is SVGAGI. This CDR3 is built from 11 residues. The V end lost 5 bases, the J end lost 7 bases, and 8 bases lay between the germline ends. The DNA for the CDR3 is TGTGCCAGCAGTGCCGACAGGACCCAGTACTTC. Translated, it gives CASSADRTQYF.

The gene calls are TRBV2 and TRBJ1-4; 7 bases align to TRBD1. The CDR3 totals 13 residues. The germline V gene has CDR1 SNHLY and CDR2 FYNNEI. Trimming removed 8 bases from V and 6 bases from J; junction bases left unmatched: 6. As DNA, the CDR3 is TGTGCCAGCTCGCGGACAGGCGATGAAAAACTGTTTTTT. It specifies CASSRTGDEKLFF.

Concerning this clonotype itself: The final CDR3 position lacks the conserved phenylalanine or tryptophan, pointing to a likely read error. This chain uses TRBV19 with TRBJ1-2; no reliable D call. The V gene's germline CDR1 is LNHDA and CDR2 SQIVND (reference sequence). This CDR3 comprises 12 residues. Trimming removed 9 bases from V and 2 bases from J, with 10 bases in between. The CDR3 DNA is TGTGCCAGCGCAGACCAAAACTATGGCTACACCCTC. Translating gives CASADQNYGYTL.

The chain joins TRBV5-1 to TRBJ1-6; no clear D. Per germline, CDR1 SGHRS and CDR2 YFSETQ. Trimming took off 1 base at V and 6 bases at J, with 11 bases between the two ends. There are 15 residues in the CDR3. CDR3: CASSLSTESNSPLHF. The CDR3 nucleotides are TGCGCCAGCAGCTTGTCCACGGAAAGTAATTCACCCCTCCACTTT. Supplemented by reference TRBV5-1 and TRBJ1-6, the full variable domain reads KAGVTQTPRYLIKTRGQQVTLSCSPISGHRSVSWYQQTPGQGLQFLFEYFSETQRNKGNFPGRFSGRQFSNSRSEMNVSTLELGDSALYLCASSLSTESNSPLHFGNGTRLTVT.

In its sample, this clonotype was seen a few times. The rearrangement joins TRBV7-8 to TRBJ1-2, with D possibly TRBD1 on 5 matching bases. Germline V gene sequence: CDR1 SGHVS, CDR2 FQNEAQ. The CDR3 is 13 amino acids. Deletions cut 5 bases from V and 8 bases from J, with 15 bases between. The CDR3 region has the DNA TGTGCCAGCAGCCCTCAGACAGTCCGGGGCTACACCTTC. Translated: CASSPQTVRGYTF.

This clonotype has just one count. The chain is built from TRBV7-8 and TRBJ2-5; TRBD2 agrees at 12 bases. Germline V CDR1 and CDR2: SGHVS, FQNEAQ. Trimming cost V 3 bases and J 5 bases; bases outside gene matches: 4. This CDR3 region has 15 residues. As DNA, the CDR3 is TGTGCCAGCAGCTTTACGACTAGCGGGAGTGAGACCCAGTACTTC. This sequence encodes CASSFTTSGSETQYF.

This chain links TRBV25-1 with TRBJ1-1; D unclear. Germline CDR1 and CDR2: MGHDK and SYGVNS. The CDR3 has 13 residues. V was clipped by 6 bases and J by 4 bases, with 12 bases between them. The CDR3 spells CASSSRVSTEAFF. CDR3 DNA sequence: TGTGCCAGCAGCTCGAGGGTGAGCACTGAAGCTTTCTTT.

At least ten counts were recorded for this clonotype. This chain connects TRBV5-1 to TRBJ1-6, with unresolved D. CDR3 length: 13 residues. The ends were cut back, 5 bases at V and 9 bases at J, with 12 bases in the middle. Germline V gene sequence: CDR1 SGHRS, CDR2 YFSETQ. The CDR3 region has the DNA TGCGCCAGCAGTGAGCATGGAATTTCACCCCTCCACTTT. Amino acids: CASSEHGISPLHF.

The rearrangement links TRBV4-1 to TRBJ1-4; D unclear. There are 16 residues in the CDR3. V was cut by 1 base and J by 0 bases, with 9 bases left in between. Germline V CDR1 and CDR2: MGHRA, YSYEKL. CDR3 region: CASSQVSTPTNEKLFF. The CDR3 coding sequence is TGCGCCAGCAGCCAAGTTTCGACCCCAACTAATGAAAAACTGTTTTTT.

This clonotype is a singleton in its sample. This may come from a read error, since a much larger clone is one base off. The chain is built from TRBV7-8 and TRBJ2-6; a possible D gene is TRBD1 (5 bases). There are 18 residues in the CDR3. Germline CDR1 reads SGHVS; CDR2 reads FQNEAQ. The CDR3 sequence is CASSLAVAFISGANGLTF. As DNA, the CDR3 is TGTGCCAGCAGCTTAGCGGTTGCTTTCATCTCTGGGGCCAACGGCCTGACTTTC.

This clonotype showed up many times. The chain carries TRBV9 and TRBJ2-7, with 12 bases that match TRBD2. Trimming took 3 bases from V and 5 from J; bases not matched to a gene: 6. CDR1 is SGDLS and CDR2 is YYNGEE in the germline V gene. CDR3 length: 15 amino acids. CDR3: CASSEGLAGLNEQYF. CDR3 sequence (DNA): TGTGCCAGCAGCGAGGGACTAGCGGGTCTCAACGAGCAGTACTTC.

The chain carries TRBV29-1 and TRBJ1-6; 7 bases line up with TRBD1. Unmatched junction bases numbered 11, after V lost 8 bases and J lost 7 bases. The length of the CDR3 is 14 residues. Per the germline V gene, CDR1 is SQVTM and CDR2 is ANQGSEA. The CDR3 loop is CSSTSGQSNSPLHF. CDR3 coding DNA: TGCAGCAGCACCTCGGGACAGTCCAATTCACCCCTCCACTTT. The whole variable domain, remainder taken from reference TRBV29-1 and TRBJ1-6, is SAVISQKPSRDICQRGTSLTIQCQVDSQVTMMFWYRQQPGQSLTLIATANQGSEATYESGFVIDKFPISRPNLTFSTLTVSNMSPEDSSIYLCSSTSGQSNSPLHFGNGTRLTVT.

A single count supports this clonotype. It may be a read error: a sequence one base away is much more abundant. The chain has TRBV10-3 and TRBJ1-5, with D hard to call. The V end lost 0 bases, the J end lost 6 bases, and 9 bases lay between the germline ends. Germline V gene sequence: CDR1 ENHRY, CDR2 SYGVKD. There are 14 residues in the CDR3. The CDR3: CAISESGRAQPQHF. CDR3 DNA: TGTGCCATCAGTGAGTCGGGTAGGGCTCAGCCCCAGCATTTT.

The chain carries TRBV16 and TRBJ1-3, with a possible D match to TRBD1 (5 bases). CDR3 size: 14 residues. Trimming left V 2 bases short and J 9 bases short, with 14 bases between. CDR1 is KGHSY, CDR2 FQNENV, per germline. DNA of the CDR3: TGTGCCAGCAGCCAAGACCCAGGGTTGGGCACCATATATTTT. Its translation is CASSQDPGLGTIYF.

This clonotype was found a few times. J is TRBJ1-2 and V is TRBV11-1, with D perhaps TRBD1 (5 bases). Trimming cost V 3 bases and J 8 bases, with 19 bases left between them. This CDR3 is 15 amino acids long. CDR1 and CDR2 from the germline V gene are SGHAT and FQDESV (reference sequence). In nucleotides, the CDR3 is TGTGCCAGCAGCTTGGGGGACGGAGGAACTCTCGGCTACACCTTC. This gives the protein CASSLGDGGTLGYTF.

Many counts were recorded for this clonotype. The CDR3 loop reads CASSLGTGSYEQYF. The CDR3 nucleotides are TGTGCCAGCAGCTTAGGGACAGGGTCCTACGAGCAGTACTTC. V and J are TRBV7-2 and TRBJ2-7, with 8 bases aligning to TRBD1. V was pared by 1 base and J by 1 base, with 0 bases of the junction left unmatched. Germline V gene sequence: CDR1 SGHTA, CDR2 FQGNSA. This CDR3 spans 14 amino acids.

The genes are TRBV7-3 and TRBJ1-6, with 9 positions matching TRBD1. Trimming took 5 bases from V and 13 from J; bases not matched to a gene: 6. The CDR3 runs 13 residues. CDR1 and CDR2 (germline): SGHTA, FQGTGA. CDR3 DNA: TGTGCCAGCAGCGGACAGGGGTCCCAGCCCCTCCACTTT. This sequence encodes CASSGQGSQPLHF.

This clonotype has a handful of counts. The chain links TRBV19 to TRBJ1-5; 10 bases are shared with TRBD1. Losses at the gene ends were 11 bases for V and 2 bases for J; bases not matched to a gene: 6. Germline V gene sequence: CDR1 LNHDA, CDR2 SQIVND (reference sequence). The CDR3 is 14 amino acids. CDR3 region: CAWRDRGGNQPQHF. Written as DNA, the CDR3 is TGTGCCTGGAGGGACAGGGGTGGCAATCAGCCCCAGCATTTT.

This clonotype was seen many times. The rearrangement links TRBV7-9 to TRBJ2-7; 7 bases align to TRBD1. The length of the CDR3 is 14 residues. Per germline, CDR1 SEHNR and CDR2 FQNEAQ (reference sequence). Unmatched junction bases numbered 6, after V lost 4 bases and J lost 3 bases. The DNA for the CDR3 is TGTGCCAGCAGCTCCTTCGACAGGGACTACGAGCAGTACTTC. It is translated as CASSSFDRDYEQYF.

This clonotype appeared many times. The rearrangement joins TRBV7-9 to TRBJ1-4; 10 bases match TRBD1. Germline-derived CDR1 and CDR2 are SEHNR and FQNEAQ (reference sequence). The CDR3 has 14 residues. Germline trimming cut 1 base from V and 7 bases from J; bases unmatched to any gene: 0. CDR3 nucleotides: TGTGCCAGCAGCTTAGGGACAGGGGGTGAAAAACTGTTTTTT. Translating gives CASSLGTGGEKLFF.

The V call is TRBV25-1, the J call TRBJ2-7, with D uncertain. Germline CDR1 MGHDK, CDR2 SYGVNS. V lost 4 bases and J 3 bases, leaving 16 bases between the germline ends. This CDR3 is 15 amino acids long. The CDR3 loop reads CASSARGPFLYEQYF. CDR3 bases: TGTGCCAGCAGTGCTAGAGGTCCCTTTCTCTACGAGCAGTACTTC.

On this clonotype itself: A much larger clone differs from this one at a single base, so this may be a read error. The chain combines TRBV6-6 with TRBJ2-7; D perhaps matches TRBD2 (5 bases). The CDR3 is 11 amino acids. With 7 bases removed from V and 5 bases from J, the gap between germline ends came to 9 bases. CDR1 and CDR2 from the germline V gene are MNHNY and SVGAGI (reference sequence). The CDR3 sequence: CASTAGDEQYF. CDR3 in DNA: TGTGCCAGCACCGCCGGGGACGAGCAGTACTTC.